A single sample is the source of the 26 T cell receptor beta chains below, sequenced in a study of beta chain features in type 1 diabetes (dated by TCRdb to 2017 to 2018). The library came from the immunoSEQ multiplex PCR assay. The entire isolated RNA was reverse transcribed using the High Capacity cDNA Reverse Transcription Kit, and thus expressed TCRB transcripts were sequenced. What TCRdb holds here is the immuneACCESS table cut down to in-frame rearrangements. Part of the clones is not present; checked against another copy, under half of the missing clones reflect an unresolved V gene, and the others are unexplained. The sample data list about 330,000 clones, and approximately 11% of these were observed just once. Of the sample, approximately 0.016% falls within the top ten clones. The sample comprised naive CD4+ T cells from blood. Reading the label with the study, this specimen's cell subset or site is: true naive CD4+ T cells. The receptors derive from a woman aged 25-40 years in good health.

This chain joins TRBV9 and TRBJ1-1; no clear D. V was shortened by 0 bases and J by 0 bases, with 9 bases between the two germline ends. The germline gives CDR1 SGDLS, CDR2 YYNGEE. This CDR3 contains 15 residues. CDR3 residues: CASSVDVSMNTEAFF. The CDR3 DNA is TGTGCCAGCAGCGTAGATGTCAGTATGAACACTGAAGCTTTCTTT. The full variable domain, in which reference TRBV9 and TRBJ1-1 provide the parts outside the CDR3, is DSGVTQTPKHLITATGQRVTLRCSPRSGDLSVYWYQQSLDQGLQFLIQYYNGEERAKGNILERFSAQQFPDLHSELNLSSLELGDSALYFCASSVDVSMNTEAFFGQGTRLTVV.

About this clone itself: Other DNA sequences within the sample encode an identical CDR3. This chain uses TRBV6-1 with TRBJ2-7, with 9 bases that match TRBD1. The CDR3 runs to 12 residues. Trimming took 6 bases from V and 3 from J; bases not matched to a gene: 0. Looked up from germline, CDR1 is MNHNS and CDR2 is SASEGT. The CDR3 is CASRTGGYEQYF. The CDR3 DNA is TGTGCCAGCAGGACAGGGGGCTACGAGCAGTACTTC.

The J gene is TRBJ2-2, the V gene TRBV19; the D gene is possibly TRBD2 (6 bases). V was pared by 9 bases and J by 8 bases, with 13 bases between. The CDR3 consists of 12 residues. In germline, CDR1 is LNHDA, CDR2 SQIVND (reference sequence). In DNA, the CDR3 is TGTGCCAGCGCCCGGAGGGCAGGGGAGCTGTTTTTT. Protein: CASARRAGELFF.

There are a few counts of this clone. The V gene is TRBV6-1, the J gene TRBJ1-5, with 7 bases matching TRBD1. This CDR3 has 15 amino acids. Germline CDR1 reads MNHNS; CDR2 reads SASEGT. V gave up 5 bases and J gave up 2 bases; unmatched junction bases: 6. CDR3 nucleotides: TGTGCCAGCAGTAAGGGGACAGCTCGCAATCAGCCCCAGCATTTT. Translating it yields CASSKGTARNQPQHF.

The V call is TRBV25-1, the J call TRBJ2-7, with D possibly being TRBD1 (5 bases). Trimming left V 7 bases short and J 0 bases short, with 10 bases between. The CDR3 is made up of 13 amino acids. From germline, CDR1 is MGHDK and CDR2 SYGVNS. The chain's CDR3 is CASTSGFSYEQYF. The CDR3 nucleotides read TGTGCCAGCACTTCAGGGTTCTCCTACGAGCAGTACTTC.

This clone was detected only a few times. The gene calls are TRBV19 and TRBJ2-4; 9 bases map to TRBD2. J gave up 7 bases and V 5 bases, and 12 bases lay outside the gene matches. CDR3 length: 16 amino acids. Germline V gives CDR1 LNHDA, CDR2 SQIVND (reference sequence). The CDR3 DNA sequence: TGTGCCAGTAGTGGCGGCATAGCGGGAGTTCTTAACATTCAGTACTTC. Translating it yields CASSGGIAGVLNIQYF. The whole variable domain, filled in from reference TRBV19 and TRBJ2-4, reads DGGITQSPKYLFRKEGQNVTLSCEQNLNHDAMYWYRQDPGQGLRLIYYSQIVNDFQKGDIAEGYSVSREKKESFPLTVTSAQKNPTAFYLCASSGGIAGVLNIQYFGAGTRLSVL.

To note about this clone: A junction boundary mismatches the germline segment, possibly from a read error. This chain joins TRBV5-4 and TRBJ2-5; 14 bases map to TRBD2. CDR3 length: 15 amino acids. Per germline, CDR1 SGHNT and CDR2 YYREEE (reference sequence). The CDR3 loop reads CASSQGLAGGETQYF. CDR3 DNA: TGCGCCAGCAGCCAAGGACTAGCGGGAGGAGAGACCCAGTACTTC.

V usage is TRBV9 and J usage is TRBJ1-3; TRBD1 aligns across 9 bases. The V gene's germline CDR1 is SGDLS and CDR2 YYNGEE. With V trimmed by 5 bases and J by 0 bases, 6 bases remained unmatched. This CDR3 has 16 residues. The CDR3 nucleotides read TGTGCCAGCAGGTACAGGGGGCGTCCCTCTGGAAACACCATATATTTT. Protein product: CASRYRGRPSGNTIYF.

V usage is TRBV9 and J usage is TRBJ2-6; D remains unclear. This CDR3 contains 15 residues. Germline CDR1 reads SGDLS; CDR2 reads YYNGEE. V was pared by 6 bases and J by 0 bases, with 10 bases between. This chain's CDR3 is CASTPFPSGANVLTF. CDR3 nucleotides: TGTGCCAGCACCCCTTTCCCCTCTGGGGCCAACGTCCTGACTTTC.

The genes are TRBV18 and TRBJ2-7, with 9 bases that match TRBD1. J lost 0 bases, V lost 6 bases, and 6 bases had no gene match. The germline gives CDR1 KGHSH, CDR2 LQKENI. There are 15 residues in the CDR3. CDR3 nucleotides: TGTGCCAGCTCGAGCGGGACAGGGAGCTCCTACGAGCAGTACTTC. Amino acid sequence: CASSSGTGSSYEQYF. Combining the CDR3 with reference TRBV18 and TRBJ2-7 gives the whole variable domain NAGVMQNPRHLVRRRGQEARLRCSPMKGHSHVYWYRQLPEEGLKFMVYLQKENIIDESGMPKERFSAEFPKEGPSILRIQQVVRGDSAAYFCASSSGTGSSYEQYFGPGTRLTVT.

The table lists this clone with a few counts. This chain joins TRBV28 and TRBJ1-1; 10 bases line up with TRBD1. The junction had 3 bases not matched to a gene; V was cut back by 5 bases and J by 3 bases. CDR1 MDHEN and CDR2 SYDVKM come from the germline V gene. This CDR3 is built from 14 residues. The CDR3 loop is CASSLGTGDTEAFF. In nucleotides, the CDR3 is TGTGCCAGCAGTCTAGGGACAGGGGACACTGAAGCTTTCTTT.

This clone has only a few counts. V gene TRBV29-1 combines with J gene TRBJ2-5, with D unclear. Trimming removed 4 bases at V and 5 bases at J, with 14 bases between. This CDR3 has 13 amino acids. Per germline, CDR1 SQVTM and CDR2 ANQGSEA. CDR3 loop: CSVAPRHLETQYF. The CDR3 DNA sequence: TGCAGCGTTGCTCCCCGACATCTCGAGACCCAGTACTTC.

Here the CDR3 reads CASSLQLAGQRYNEQFF. The CDR3 nucleotides read TGCGCCAGCAGCCTGCAACTAGCGGGACAGCGGTACAATGAGCAGTTCTTC. This rearrangement joins TRBV4-1 to TRBJ2-1; 10 bases map to TRBD2. Germline CDR1 MGHRA, CDR2 YSYEKL. There are 17 residues in the CDR3. V trimming: 4 bases; J trimming: 4 bases; junction bases outside the gene matches: 10.

The CDR3 bases are TGTGCCAGCAGGATAAGCGGGAGTCTCGGCAATGAGCAGTTCTTC. Its translation: CASRISGSLGNEQFF. V usage is TRBV28 and J usage is TRBJ2-1; 8 positions match TRBD2. The CDR3 has 15 amino acids. The J segment lost 6 bases and the V segment lost 6 bases, leaving 10 bases of the junction unmatched. The germline gives CDR1 MDHEN, CDR2 SYDVKM.

The table lists this clone with a few counts. The V and J genes are TRBV6-4 and TRBJ2-6, with unresolved D. This CDR3 contains 15 residues. The ends were cut back, 6 bases at V and 0 bases at J, with 9 bases in the middle. Germline loops: CDR1 MRHNA, CDR2 SNTAGT. CDR3 sequence: CASSLESSGANVLTF. The CDR3 DNA is TGTGCCAGCAGCCTCGAGAGCTCTGGGGCCAACGTCCTGACTTTC.

This clone was counted only a few times. The chain combines TRBV15 with TRBJ2-6, with a possible D match to TRBD2 (6 bases). The V gene's germline CDR1 is LNHNV and CDR2 YYDKDF (reference sequence). This CDR3 has 17 amino acids. Trimming took off 0 bases at V and 2 bases at J, with 11 bases between the two ends. CDR3 sequence reads: CATSRDLGGAGANVLTF. As DNA, the CDR3 is TGTGCCACCAGCAGAGATCTCGGCGGGGCTGGGGCCAACGTCCTGACTTTC.

V usage is TRBV28 and J usage is TRBJ2-7; 7 nucleotides align to TRBD2. Germline assignment: CDR1 MDHEN and CDR2 SYDVKM. Trimming cost V 6 bases and J 6 bases; bases outside gene matches: 11. The CDR3 is made up of 14 amino acids. The CDR3 DNA reads TGTGCCAGCAGAGCGGGGCAGGCGGCGAGCGAGCAGTACTTC. It encodes CASRAGQAASEQYF.

This clone was picked up a small number of times. Other DNA variants within this sample encode the same CDR3. V and J are TRBV5-4 and TRBJ1-2; no firm D call. The CDR3 has 12 amino acids. The germline V and J ends were trimmed by 0 bases and 3 bases, with 3 bases remaining between them. The germline V gene encodes CDR1 SGHNT and CDR2 YYREEE (reference sequence). Written as DNA, the CDR3 is TGTGCCAGCAGCTTGGCGGACTATGGCTACACCTTC. Its protein is CASSLADYGYTF.

The chain employs TRBV5-6 and TRBJ2-1; D is uncertain. V was cut by 5 bases and J by 4 bases, with 4 bases left in between. The CDR3 spans 11 residues. CDR1 is SGHDT and CDR2 is YYEEEE in the germline V gene. The DNA of the CDR3 is TGTGCCAGCAGTCGTTACAATGAGCAGTTCTTC. This translates into CASSRYNEQFF.

Only a few counts were recorded for this clone. CDR3 DNA sequence: TGCGCCAGCAGCGGCCTCGCGGGCTCCTACAATGAGCAGTTCTTC. Protein: CASSGLAGSYNEQFF. This chain connects TRBV5-1 to TRBJ2-1, with D maybe TRBD2 (5 bases). The germline V gene encodes CDR1 SGHRS and CDR2 YFSETQ. The CDR3 covers 15 residues. Deletions cut 4 bases from V and 0 bases from J, with 11 bases between.

The chain recombines TRBV4-2 with TRBJ2-3; 12 positions agree with TRBD2. Germline V gives CDR1 LGHNA, CDR2 YNFKEQ. With 4 bases clipped from V and 1 base from J, the junction kept 0 bases outside the gene matches. The CDR3 has 15 amino acids. Here the CDR3 reads CASSPSGRGTDTQYF. CDR3 nucleotide sequence: TGTGCCAGCAGCCCTAGCGGGAGGGGCACAGATACGCAGTATTTT.

The chain carries TRBV28 and TRBJ1-1; possible D gene TRBD1, 6 bases. Trimming shortened V by 7 bases and J by 2 bases, and 14 bases separated the two germline ends. Germline lookup yields CDR1 MDHEN and CDR2 SYDVKM. The length of the CDR3 is 14 residues. CDR3 nucleotides: TGTGCCAGCACTGCGGCGGACAGAAACACTGAAGCTTTCTTT. It yields the protein CASTAADRNTEAFF.

The J gene is TRBJ2-1, the V gene TRBV5-1; tentative D call: TRBD1 (5 bases). The CDR3 covers 15 residues. The V end lost 4 bases, the J end lost 0 bases, and 11 bases lay between the germline ends. Germline V gene data show CDR1 as SGHRS and CDR2 as YFSETQ. The CDR3 region is CASSPLGDSYNEQFF. CDR3 coding DNA: TGCGCCAGCAGCCCTCTAGGGGACTCCTACAATGAGCAGTTCTTC.

This clone was found a few times. The chain couples TRBV29-1 to TRBJ2-3; the match to TRBD2 covers 10 bases. J was trimmed by 5 bases and V by 2 bases; bases with no gene match: 1. Germline CDR1 SQVTM, CDR2 ANQGSEA. This CDR3 comprises 13 residues. CDR3 loop: CSVELAGGDTQYF. CDR3 coding DNA: TGCAGCGTTGAATTAGCGGGAGGAGATACGCAGTATTTT.

This clone has just a few counts. The chain joins TRBV11-2 to TRBJ2-2; weak D call: TRBD2 (6 bases). Germline V gives CDR1 SGHAT, CDR2 FQNNGV. The ends were cut back, 1 base at V and 7 bases at J, with 10 bases in the middle. The CDR3 contains 14 residues. CDR3 sequence: CASSLVLEGGELFF. The CDR3 nucleotides are TGTGCCAGCAGCTTAGTATTGGAGGGCGGGGAGCTGTTTTTT.

This clone was counted only a few times. The V call is TRBV19, the J call TRBJ2-7; 7 bases are a match to TRBD1. The ends lost 7 bases at V and 1 base at J; junction bases unmatched: 7. This CDR3 has 14 amino acids. Germline V CDR1 and CDR2: LNHDA, SQIVND (reference sequence). The CDR3 sequence: CASKITGDSYEQYF. In DNA, the CDR3 is TGTGCCAGTAAAATAACAGGGGATTCCTACGAGCAGTACTTC.